These T cell receptor beta chains were read from a single sample in a study of human T cells and chemical hapten exposure. One entry per CDR3 protein results from TCRdb running MiXCR on the RACE reads. The sample has about 120,000 distinct CDR3 sequences, about 13% seen once. Sequencing used whole blood, obtained in connection with sensitization to the hapten diphenylcyclopropenone (DPC). These receptors originate from a man aged 18 to 35 with alopecia areata. Some clones in this sample may be carry-over from other donors' samples. The CDR3 runs from the conserved cysteine through the conserved F or W. A D gene is named only where the DNA matches it firmly. Where a row states a size, it is once, few, many or the class of an expanded clone; other rows omit it.

j_gene,v_gene,abundance,d_gene,CDR3nt,CDR3aa
TRBJ1-1,TRBV20-1,NA,NA,TGCAGTGCTAGGTTGTGGGACAACACTGAAGCTTTCTTT,CSARLWDNTEAFF
TRBJ1-2,TRBV4-3,NA,TRBD1,TGCGCCAGCAGCCAAGCCCAGGGGGGCTATGGCTACACCTTC,CASSQAQGGYGYTF
TRBJ2-1,TRBV3-1,few,TRBD1,TGTGCCAGCAGCGGCCAGGGACAGGGGTACAATGAGCAGTTCTTC,CASSGQGQGYNEQFF
TRBJ1-1,TRBV5-4,NA,NA,TGTGCCAGCAGCTTGGATAGCACGAACACTGAAGCTTTCTTT,CASSLDSTNTEAFF
TRBJ2-1,TRBV19,few,NA,TGTGCCAGTAGTATAGGTAGGGGTAATGAGCAGTTCTTC,CASSIGRGNEQFF
TRBJ1-2,TRBV19,NA,NA,TGTGCCAGTACCCAAGACACACCCTATGGCTACACCTTC,CASTQDTPYGYTF
TRBJ2-4,TRBV5-1,NA,NA,TGCGCCAGCAGCTTGGCGGCAGGGACCCCTTACATTCAGTACTTC,CASSLAAGTPYIQYF
TRBJ2-1,TRBV4-2,NA,NA,TGTGCCAGCAGCCAAGAAAGTACGAATGAGCAGTTCTTC,CASSQESTNEQFF
TRBJ1-3,TRBV7-6,NA,NA,TGTGCCAGCAGTTTTTCCCCAGAAAGCTCTGGAAACACCATATATTTT,CASSFSPESSGNTIYF
TRBJ2-3,TRBV28,few,NA,TGTGCCAGCAGTTTCTCGGGGGGCCTTAGCACAGATACGCAGTATTTT,CASSFSGGLSTDTQYF
TRBJ2-7,TRBV4-1,NA,TRBD2,TGCGCCAGCAGCCTAACTAGCGGGGGGACCTACGAGCAGTACTTC,CASSLTSGGTYEQYF
TRBJ2-1,TRBV28,few,TRBD1,TGTGCCAGCAGTTTATGCCTAGGCCTCGACAGGGAAGCTTTGTGCGATGAGCAGTTCTTC,CASSLCLGLDREALCDEQFF
TRBJ2-5,TRBV27,NA,TRBD2,TGTGCCAGCAGTTTATATAGCGGGGGACTCCCTGCTAGGACCCAGTACTTC,CASSLYSGGLPARTQYF
TRBJ1-1,TRBV6-2/TRBV6-3,NA,NA,TGTGCCGGCAGACGGACACTGGAGGGTGAAGCTTTCTTT,CAGRRTLEGEAFF
TRBJ1-1,TRBV27,few,NA,TGTGCCAGCAGTTTATCAACAGGTCCCACTGAAGCTTTCTTT,CASSLSTGPTEAFF
TRBJ2-3,TRBV6-6,NA,NA,TGTGCCAGCAGTTATAATTTGCGGACAGACACAGATACGCAGTATTTT,CASSYNLRTDTDTQYF
TRBJ2-1,TRBV3-1,many,TRBD2,TGTGCCAGCAGCCCAACCCCCGCTAGCGGGGTTTCCAATGAGCAGTTCTTC,CASSPTPASGVSNEQFF
TRBJ2-3,TRBV19,NA,NA,TGTGCCACGCTAGACCACCACAACAGGCTAATCACAGATACGCAGTATTTT,CATLDHHNRLITDTQYF
TRBJ2-3,TRBV28,NA,NA,TGTGCCAGCAGCATTCGGGACGGTCGCACAGATACGCAGTATTTT,CASSIRDGRTDTQYF
TRBJ1-4,TRBV2,few,TRBD1,TGTGCCAGCAGCCGCCAGGGACAGGTTAATGAAAAACTGTTTTTT,CASSRQGQVNEKLFF
TRBJ2-7,TRBV4-3,few,NA,TGCGCCAGCAGCCAAGATTTTAGCCGGGATTACGAGCAGTACTTC,CASSQDFSRDYEQYF
TRBJ1-2,TRBV11-2,NA,NA,TGTGCCAGCAGCTTAGTGCACGGAAACTATGGCTACACCTTC,CASSLVHGNYGYTF
TRBJ1-2,TRBV2,few,NA,TGTGCCAGCAGCCTACAATCGGGGACGGTTGGCTACACCTTC,CASSLQSGTVGYTF
TRBJ1-5,TRBV7-9,few,NA,TGTGCCAGCAGCTTAGAGGGGACGTCGCCATGGGGCAATCAGCCCCAGCATTTT,CASSLEGTSPWGNQPQHF
TRBJ1-4,TRBV4-3,NA,TRBD1,TGCGCCAGCAGCCACAATTTACCGGGACAGGGAGGTGAAAAACTGTTTTTT,CASSHNLPGQGGEKLFF
TRBJ2-2,TRBV9,few,TRBD2,TGTGCCAGCAGCGTACAGAGACTAGCGGCGAACACCGGGGAGCTGTTTTTT,CASSVQRLAANTGELFF
TRBJ2-7,TRBV28,few,NA,TGTGCCAGCAGTCCCGTCGGAGTAGGTGGGGCCTACGAGCAGTACTTC,CASSPVGVGGAYEQYF
TRBJ1-4,TRBV20-1,few,NA,TGCAGTGCTTCCCAGATTGGACTGTTTTTT,CSASQIGLFF
TRBJ1-2,TRBV24-1,few,TRBD1,TGTGCCACCAGTGCAGGGGGTGGCTATGGCTACACCTTC,CATSAGGGYGYTF
TRBJ1-1,TRBV7-2,few,NA,TGTGCCAGCAGCTCCCGGGTCCCCAGAGCTTTCTTT,CASSSRVPRAFF
TRBJ2-5,TRBV7-9,many,NA,TGTGCCAGCAGCTTAGCCGGCAGGCAAGAGACCCAGTACTTC,CASSLAGRQETQYF
TRBJ2-1,TRBV6-2/TRBV6-3,NA,TRBD1,TGTGCCAGCAATCCGGACAGGGCCTACAATGAGCAGTTCTTC,CASNPDRAYNEQFF
TRBJ1-1,TRBV20-1,NA,NA,TGCAGTGCTAGTCCCAGTCTCAACACTGAAGCTTTCTTT,CSASPSLNTEAFF
TRBJ2-5,TRBV9,NA,TRBD1,TGTGCCAGCAGCGTAGGGGACAGGGTCTACGAGACCCAGTACTTC,CASSVGDRVYETQYF
TRBJ2-2,TRBV12-3/TRBV12-4,NA,TRBD2,TGTGCCAGCAGCCCCGGGGGGGCCTTTAACACCGGGGAGCTGTTTTTT,CASSPGGAFNTGELFF
TRBJ2-2,TRBV28,NA,TRBD2,TGTGCCAGCAGCGTCATTGCGGGGGGCCGAAGGGAGCTGTTTTTT,CASSVIAGGRRELFF
TRBJ2-3,TRBV12-3/TRBV12-4,NA,NA,TGTGCCAGCAGTTTAGTTGTTTGGGGGCTAGCCACAGATACGCAGTATTTT,CASSLVVWGLATDTQYF
TRBJ2-3,TRBV19,once,NA,TGTGCCAGTAGTATATCCTCAGACCGCCCAGATACGCAGTATTTT,CASSISSDRPDTQYF
TRBJ2-5,TRBV27,many,TRBD2,TGTGCCAGCAGTTTAATAGCGGGCCCACCAAAGACCCAGTACTTC,CASSLIAGPPKTQYF
TRBJ1-6,TRBV7-8,few,TRBD1,TGTGCCAGCAGCTTAGGGTACAGGGGGAGACAGTCACCCCTCCACTTT,CASSLGYRGRQSPLHF
TRBJ1-2,TRBV6-5,few,NA,TGTGCCAGCAGTTACTCGAAAGGGGCTGGCTACACCTTC,CASSYSKGAGYTF
TRBJ2-1,TRBV7-8,NA,TRBD2,TGTGCCAGCAGCTTAAAGAGGGTAGCGGGGGGTTCCTACAATGAGCAGTTCTTC,CASSLKRVAGGSYNEQFF
TRBJ1-2,TRBV29-1,many,NA,TGCAGCGTTGTCTTCTCGGGGTCCTACTATGGCTACACCTTC,CSVVFSGSYYGYTF
TRBJ2-5,TRBV3-1,NA,NA,TGTGCCAGCAGCCAGAGTTGGGAGGAACCGAAAGAGACCCAGTACTTC,CASSQSWEEPKETQYF
TRBJ1-5,TRBV9,NA,NA,TGTGCCAGCAGCCTAAGAGGGGCAGGGGCGGACAATAGCAATCAGCCCCAGCATTTT,CASSLRGAGADNSNQPQHF
TRBJ2-3,TRBV29-1,NA,TRBD1,TGCAGCGTTCGAGGGGGCTGGACAGATACGCAGTATTTT,CSVRGGWTDTQYF
TRBJ2-1,TRBV11-2,NA,NA,TGTGCCAGCAGCCCGTACAGGGTTGAGCAGTTCTTC,CASSPYRVEQFF
TRBJ2-7,TRBV7-9,NA,NA,TGTGCCAGCAGCTTAGAACTTCCTTCGGGGGACAGACCCTACGAGCAGTACTTC,CASSLELPSGDRPYEQYF
TRBJ1-1,TRBV6-2/TRBV6-3,many,NA,TGTGCCAGCAGTTCATCACAGGGAGTAGGGACTGAAGCTTTCTTT,CASSSSQGVGTEAFF
TRBJ2-1,TRBV18,few,TRBD1,TGTGCCAGCTCAGCTCCAGGGGGCCTCTCCTACAATGAGCAGTTCTTC,CASSAPGGLSYNEQFF
TRBJ1-1,TRBV7-2,few,TRBD1,TGTGCCAGCAGCTTAGCAGGCCAGGGACAGGTAGCTTTCTTT,CASSLAGQGQVAFF
TRBJ1-6,TRBV6-5,few,NA,TGTGCCAGCAGTTATTGGCGGAAAAATTCACCCCTCCACTTT,CASSYWRKNSPLHF
TRBJ2-7,TRBV9,few,NA,TGTGCCAGCAGCGTAGGGGACTTGTCTCACTACGAGCAGTACTTC,CASSVGDLSHYEQYF
TRBJ2-7,TRBV6-5,few,TRBD1,TGTGCCAGCAGTTACACAGGGGGCTCCCTCTACGAGCAGTACTTC,CASSYTGGSLYEQYF
TRBJ1-2,TRBV7-8,few,NA,TGTGCCAGCAGCTTTTCATATGAGGATGGCTACACCTTC,CASSFSYEDGYTF
TRBJ2-5,TRBV7-6,NA,TRBD1,TGTGCCAGCAGCCCGGACAGGGCGAGGGAGACCCAGTACTTC,CASSPDRARETQYF
TRBJ1-1,TRBV7-3,many,NA,TGTGCCAGCAGCTTAAGTTTTGTCACTGAAGCTTTCTTT,CASSLSFVTEAFF
TRBJ2-7,TRBV28,NA,NA,TGTGCCAGCAGCAGGGCATCCTACGAGCAGTACTTC,CASSRASYEQYF